Presented here are 14 T cell receptor beta chains from one specimen sequenced in a study of blood T cell repertoires in COVID-19. The protocol was immunoSEQ multiplex PCR, while the TCRdb copy is restricted to in-frame clones and leaves out a portion. The sample lists 30,000 or so clones; roughly 86% were seen once. Sequencing was done on a sample of peripheral blood. These receptors were collected from a man in his 60s with COVID-19, enrolled during active disease.

The chain employs TRBV5-6 and TRBJ1-6; no clear D gene. The CDR3 spans 13 residues. V dropped 2 bases and J dropped 10 bases, with 10 bases sitting between them. Germline V gene sequence: CDR1 SGHDT, CDR2 YYEEEE. CDR3 coding DNA: TGTGCCAGCAGCTTAGGAGGGTGGTCACCCCTCCACTTT. Its protein product is CASSLGGWSPLHF.

V is TRBV11-2 and J is TRBJ2-5; 7 bases fit TRBD1. The CDR3 is 14 residues long. V was pared by 3 bases and J by 1 base, with 2 bases of the junction left unmatched. Per the germline V gene, CDR1 is SGHAT and CDR2 is FQNNGV. The CDR3 is CASSFRQGQETQYF. Written as DNA, the CDR3 is TGTGCCAGCAGCTTTAGACAGGGCCAAGAGACCCAGTACTTC. The whole variable domain, filled in from reference TRBV11-2 and TRBJ2-5, reads EAGVAQSPRYKIIEKRQSVAFWCNPISGHATLYWYQQILGQGPKLLIQFQNNGVVDDSQLPKDRFSAERLKGVDSTLKIQPAKLEDSAVYLCASSFRQGQETQYFGPGTRLLVL.

This clone was found a few times. The rearrangement links TRBV4-1 to TRBJ1-2, with 7 bases lining up with TRBD1. Losses at the gene ends were 5 bases for V and 8 bases for J; bases not matched to a gene: 14. Germline loops: CDR1 MGHRA, CDR2 YSYEKL. The CDR3 spans 15 residues. The CDR3 spells CASSSGQGRGIGYTF. CDR3 bases: TGCGCCAGCAGCTCAGGGCAAGGCAGGGGGATAGGCTACACCTTC.

The V call is TRBV7-2, the J call TRBJ2-1; 11 nucleotides align to TRBD2. The CDR3 runs to 17 residues. Per germline, CDR1 SGHTA and CDR2 FQGNSA. V gave up 1 base and J gave up 3 bases; unmatched junction bases: 5. Here the CDR3 reads CASSLETSGSFYNEQFF. The CDR3 bases are TGTGCCAGCAGCTTAGAAACTAGCGGGAGCTTCTACAATGAGCAGTTCTTC. Together with reference TRBV7-2 and TRBJ2-1, the CDR3 gives the full variable domain: GAGVSQSPSNKVTEKGKDVELRCDPISGHTALYWYRQSLGQGLEFLIYFQGNSAPDKSGLPSDRFSAERTGGSVSTLTIQRTQQEDSAVYLCASSLETSGSFYNEQFFGPGTRLTVL.

The CDR3: CASSHRTPLGSYNEQFF. The DNA of the CDR3 is TGTGCCAGCAGTCATCGGACACCCCTCGGCTCCTACAATGAGCAGTTCTTC. The chain combines TRBV6-6 with TRBJ2-1, with a weak D call TRBD1 (5 bases). Germline V CDR1 and CDR2: MNHNY, SVGAGI (reference sequence). The CDR3 is 17 amino acids. The V gene lost 5 bases and the J gene lost 0 bases, with 17 bases spanning the gap.

This chain connects TRBV7-6 to TRBJ1-4, with TRBD1 as a possible D gene (6 bases). The CDR3 contains 13 residues. Germline V CDR1 and CDR2: SGHVS, FNYEAQ. Trimming pared 1 base from V and 7 bases from J, leaving 7 bases between. The CDR3 here is CASSLGRGEKLFF. As DNA, the CDR3 is TGTGCCAGCAGCTTAGGCAGGGGTGAAAAACTGTTTTTT.

The count of this clone is one. This rearrangement joins TRBV18 to TRBJ2-1; 9 bases match TRBD2. J lost 3 bases, V lost 3 bases, and 3 bases had no gene match. The length of the CDR3 is 15 residues. Germline V CDR1 and CDR2: KGHSH, LQKENI. The CDR3 nucleotides read TGTGCCAGCTCACCTAGCGGGAGCTTCTACAATGAGCAGTTCTTC. It encodes CASSPSGSFYNEQFF. The whole variable domain, remainder taken from reference TRBV18 and TRBJ2-1, is NAGVMQNPRHLVRRRGQEARLRCSPMKGHSHVYWYRQLPEEGLKFMVYLQKENIIDESGMPKERFSAEFPKEGPSILRIQQVVRGDSAAYFCASSPSGSFYNEQFFGPGTRLTVL.

This clone was recorded once. The DNA of the CDR3 is TGTGCCAGCAGCAGCGGGAGTAACTATGGCTACACCTTC. Amino acids: CASSSGSNYGYTF. The V call is TRBV28, the J call TRBJ1-2; D gene ambiguous. The CDR3 spans 13 residues. Germline assignment: CDR1 MDHEN and CDR2 SYDVKM. The V and J ends lost 6 bases and 1 base respectively, with 9 bases between them.

The V gene is TRBV5-1, the J gene TRBJ1-1, with 9 bases matching TRBD1. The V gene end was trimmed by 7 bases and the J gene end by 1 base; junction bases not matched to a gene: 5. The CDR3 length is 14 residues. Germline-derived CDR1 and CDR2 are SGHRS and YFSETQ. The CDR3 protein is CASYRGRGNTEAFF. The CDR3 nucleotides read TGCGCCAGCTACAGGGGGCGGGGGAACACTGAAGCTTTCTTT.

V is TRBV5-1 and J is TRBJ1-1; the D gene is possibly TRBD1 (6 bases). The CDR3 has 13 residues. Per germline, CDR1 SGHRS and CDR2 YFSETQ. V lost 5 bases, J lost 1 base, and 9 bases lay in between. CDR3 sequence reads: CASSEGGNTEAFF. CDR3 bases: TGCGCCAGCAGTGAAGGGGGGAACACTGAAGCTTTCTTT.

This chain joins TRBV2 and TRBJ2-5; possible D gene TRBD2, 5 bases. CDR1 SNHLY and CDR2 FYNNEI come from the germline V gene. Trimming left V 0 bases short and J 3 bases short, with 5 bases between. The CDR3 extends over 13 amino acids. CDR3 in DNA: TGTGCCAGCAGTGAAGCGGAGGAAGAGACCCAGTACTTC. It translates to CASSEAEEETQYF.

The V and J genes are TRBV7-9 and TRBJ2-7; D not resolved. The CDR3 length is 12 residues. V lost 5 bases and J 6 bases, leaving 11 bases between the germline ends. CDR1 and CDR2 from the germline V gene are SEHNR and FQNEAQ (reference sequence). CDR3 residues: CASSGLAGEQYF. The CDR3 DNA reads as TGTGCCAGCAGCGGGCTGGCTGGCGAGCAGTACTTC.

The gene calls are TRBV19 and TRBJ2-5; the match to TRBD1 covers 12 bases. The CDR3 totals 16 residues. Germline lookup yields CDR1 LNHDA and CDR2 SQIVND (reference sequence). Germline trimming cut 3 bases from V and 5 bases from J; bases unmatched to any gene: 7. The CDR3: CASSMRGTGGSETQYF. CDR3 sequence (DNA): TGTGCCAGTAGTATGAGGGGGACAGGGGGCAGTGAGACCCAGTACTTC.

The chain couples TRBV21-1 to TRBJ2-1; the table's TRBD2 call for D was not verified on the DNA. TRBV21-1 is shown as a pseudogene. CDR3 length equals 16 residues. The CDR3 here is CASSKWRGISYNEQFF. For the CDR3, the DNA is TGTGCCAGCAGCAAATGGAGAGGCATCTCCTACAATGAGCAGTTCTTC.